Presented here are 10 T cell receptor beta chains from one specimen sequenced in a study of beta chain features in type 1 diabetes (dated by TCRdb to 2016 to 2018). The study at large found these results: A moderate but significant shortening of TCRB CDR3 length was observed in type 1 diabetes patients in all four CD4+ subsets.

Their specific antigens are unknown. Libraries came from the immunoSEQ multiplex PCR assay. The entire amount of isolated RNA was reverse transcribed using the High Capacity cDNA Reverse Transcription Kit, so the sequenced TCRB transcripts were expressed ones. As stored in TCRdb, this immuneACCESS dataset retains in-frame rearrangements with V and J assigned. A fraction of the clones does not appear; measured against another copy, unresolved V genes explain less than half of the discrepancy, and the remainder lacks a known reason. The sample includes over 150,000 clones, with 6.5% to 10% observed a single time. The top ten clonotypes cover around 0.5% of the sample. The sequencing sample was made of central memory CD4+ T cells from blood. Source of these receptors: a woman younger than 35 with type 1 diabetes.

The V and J genes are TRBV19 and TRBJ1-5; TRBD1 might be the D (5 bases). Germline V lookup: CDR1 LNHDA, CDR2 SQIVND (reference sequence). Trimming pared 7 bases from V and 0 bases from J, leaving 19 bases between. This CDR3 comprises 17 residues. CDR3 protein: CASIPRSGVDSNQPQHF. The CDR3 DNA sequence: TGTGCCAGTATCCCACGATCGGGGGTGGATAGCAATCAGCCCCAGCATTTT.

This clone was seen a few times. The V call is TRBV7-9, the J call TRBJ1-4; D is undetermined. Trimming took off 8 bases at V and 8 bases at J, with 15 bases between the two ends. This CDR3 region has 13 residues. Germline CDR1 reads SEHNR; CDR2 reads FQNEAQ (reference sequence). The CDR3 spells CASLEEEREKLFF. The CDR3 nucleotides read TGTGCCAGCCTCGAAGAGGAACGCGAAAAACTGTTTTTT.

This clone was observed many times. This chain uses TRBV4-3 with TRBJ2-3, with TRBD2 identical over 8 bases. J lost 4 bases, V lost 1 base, and 7 bases had no gene match. Germline-derived CDR1 and CDR2 are LGHNA and YSLEER. The CDR3 extends over 16 amino acids. The CDR3 bases are TGCGCCAGCAGCCAAGGGATTAGCGGGAAGGCAGATACGCAGTATTTT. Protein: CASSQGISGKADTQYF.

This clone has a handful of counts. This chain connects TRBV4-3 to TRBJ1-2; D is uncertain. V was shortened by 0 bases and J by 4 bases, with 15 bases between the two germline ends. The CDR3 spans 16 residues. From germline, CDR1 is LGHNA and CDR2 YSLEER. The CDR3 region is CASSQDRRSVLYGYTF. In DNA form, the CDR3 reads TGCGCCAGCAGCCAAGATAGGAGATCGGTCCTCTATGGCTACACCTTC.

This clone was detected a few times. The V gene is TRBV30, the J gene TRBJ2-1; 8 nucleotides align to TRBD2. Germline trimming cut 1 base from V and 0 bases from J; bases unmatched to any gene: 5. There are 16 residues in the CDR3. CDR1 GTSNPN and CDR2 SVGIG come from the germline V gene (reference sequence). CDR3 sequence (DNA): TGTGCCTGGAGTGCCCCCCTAGCGGGCTCCTACAATGAGCAGTTCTTC. Its translation: CAWSAPLAGSYNEQFF.

In this sample, this clone turned up a few times. The chain recombines TRBV7-2 with TRBJ2-5, with TRBD2 matching over 11 bases. From germline, CDR1 is SGHTA and CDR2 FQGNSA. Trimming took 4 bases from V and 5 from J; bases not matched to a gene: 6. The CDR3 has 15 amino acids. As DNA, the CDR3 is TGTGCCAGCAGCTCACCGACTAGCGGGGCGGAGACCCAGTACTTC. It is translated as CASSSPTSGAETQYF.

This clone was observed a handful of times. Compared with germline, one end of the junction differs, possibly owing to a read error. The chain combines TRBV4-3 with TRBJ2-1, with D tentatively TRBD2 (5 bases). Per germline, CDR1 LGHNA and CDR2 YSLEER. The CDR3 consists of 13 residues. The CDR3: CASSQDRRGVLVF. The CDR3 DNA follows: TGCGCCAGCAGCCAAGATCGTCGGGGTGTCTTGGTCTTC.

The chain uses TRBV2 and TRBJ1-2, with D possibly matching TRBD1 (6 bases). V was pared by 6 bases and J by 8 bases, with 19 bases between. Germline V gene data show CDR1 as SNHLY and CDR2 as FYNNEI. The CDR3 has 14 residues. CDR3 sequence reads: CASRLEGVGTGYTF. The DNA for the CDR3 is TGTGCCAGCAGACTCGAGGGGGTCGGGACAGGCTACACCTTC. The complete variable domain, with remaining parts taken from reference TRBV2 and TRBJ1-2, reads EPEVTQTPSHQVTQMGQEVILRCVPISNHLYFYWYRQILGQKVEFLVSFYNNEISEKSEIFDDQFSVERPDGSNFTLKIRSTKLEDSAMYFCASRLEGVGTGYTFGSGTRLTVV.

V and J are TRBV4-3 and TRBJ2-7, with TRBD2 as a possible D gene (6 bases). The ends were cut back, 0 bases at V and 7 bases at J, with 25 bases in the middle. The CDR3 covers 18 residues. Germline values: CDR1 LGHNA, CDR2 YSLEER. This CDR3 is CASSQDLLEGFGGIEQYF. In DNA form, the CDR3 reads TGCGCCAGCAGCCAAGATCTTTTGGAGGGTTTTGGCGGAATAGAGCAGTACTTC.

At least ten counts were recorded for this clone. This chain uses TRBV4-2 with TRBJ1-5; D is possibly TRBD1 (6 bases). Looked up from germline, CDR1 is LGHNA and CDR2 is YNFKEQ. The CDR3 has 15 amino acids. Trimming left V 4 bases short and J 0 bases short, with 10 bases between. The CDR3, as DNA: TGTGCCAGCAGCCGGACAGACACTAGCAATCAGCCCCAGCATTTT. It is translated as CASSRTDTSNQPQHF.